This entry lists 32 T cell receptor beta chains sequenced from one sample in a study of blood T cell repertoires in COVID-19. Assay: immunoSEQ multiplex PCR; the TCRdb copy retains only in-frame clones and omits some. The repertoire holds fewer than 200,000 clones, with about 84% as singletons. The sample comprised PBMCs or T cells enriched from blood (not recorded which). The receptors were sampled from a middle-aged woman with acute COVID-19.

J is TRBJ1-1 and V is TRBV18; the D gene is possibly TRBD1 (5 bases). CDR3 size: 17 residues. Per the germline V gene, CDR1 is KGHSH and CDR2 is LQKENI. Trimming cost V 0 bases and J 0 bases, with 14 bases left between them. CDR3 loop: CASSPPPTGAMNTEAFF. CDR3 nucleotide sequence: TGTGCCAGCTCACCACCACCTACAGGAGCTATGAACACTGAAGCTTTCTTT.

The rearrangement joins TRBV18 to TRBJ1-6; 8 bases match TRBD1. The CDR3 contains 16 residues. The V gene end was trimmed by 4 bases and the J gene end by 5 bases; junction bases not matched to a gene: 7. CDR1 and CDR2 from the germline V gene are KGHSH and LQKENI. The CDR3 bases are TGTGCCAGCTCACACTCGGACAGGGCTAATAATTCACCCCTCCACTTT. This translates into CASSHSDRANNSPLHF.

The chain uses TRBV18 and TRBJ2-5; TRBD2 matches 8 bases. This CDR3 comprises 14 residues. J lost 1 base, V lost 5 bases, and 3 bases had no gene match. Germline V gene data show CDR1 as KGHSH and CDR2 as LQKENI. The CDR3 DNA reads as TGTGCCAGCTCAGCAACTAGCGGCCAAGAGACCCAGTACTTC. Protein sequence: CASSATSGQETQYF.

This chain joins TRBV6-5 and TRBJ2-7, with TRBD1 matching 9 bases. The CDR3 sequence is 13 residues long. V shed 7 bases, J shed 6 bases, and the junction held 7 bases outside the gene matches. Germline V gives CDR1 MNHEY, CDR2 SVGAGI. In DNA form, the CDR3 reads TGTGCCAGCACTGTTACAGGGGGCGCCGAGCAGTACTTC. Translation gives CASTVTGGAEQYF.

Only one count was recorded for this clone. This chain joins TRBV30 and TRBJ2-3; 8 bases line up with TRBD2. Germline V gene lookup returns CDR1 GTSNPN and CDR2 SVGIG (reference sequence). Trimming cost V 2 bases and J 4 bases; bases outside gene matches: 2. The CDR3 spans 13 residues. DNA for the CDR3: TGTGCCTGGAGTCCGGGGGGGGCAGATACGCAGTATTTT. Amino acids: CAWSPGGADTQYF.

The V gene is TRBV2, the J gene TRBJ2-7; possibly TRBD2 for D (5 bases). In germline, CDR1 is SNHLY, CDR2 FYNNEI. V shed 6 bases and J shed 0 bases, with 12 bases lying between them. The CDR3 has 14 residues. The CDR3 spells CASRRTELSYEQYF. The CDR3 DNA sequence: TGTGCCAGCAGAAGGACTGAACTCTCCTACGAGCAGTACTTC.

V and J are TRBV7-3 and TRBJ2-5; D is perhaps TRBD2 (5 bases). CDR1 SGHTA and CDR2 FQGTGA come from the germline V gene. V was cut by 5 bases and J by 4 bases, with 11 bases left in between. The CDR3 has 13 amino acids. The CDR3 DNA reads as TGTGCCAGCAGCCGATCACGGGGAGAGACCCAGTACTTC. Translating it yields CASSRSRGETQYF.

This clone was seen many times. Additional DNA sequences in this sample encode the identical CDR3. The genes are TRBV5-1 and TRBJ2-5; possibly TRBD1 for D (6 bases). Germline CDR1 SGHRS, CDR2 YFSETQ. The CDR3 totals 12 residues. Trimming removed 2 bases at V and 4 bases at J, with 6 bases between. The CDR3 DNA sequence: TGCGCCAGCAGCTTACAGGGAGAGACCCAGTACTTC. This translates into CASSLQGETQYF.

The chain has TRBV11-2 and TRBJ1-6; D uncertain. The CDR3 contains 12 residues. The V end lost 5 bases, the J end lost 9 bases, and 8 bases lay between the germline ends. Germline lookup yields CDR1 SGHAT and CDR2 FQNNGV. CDR3 amino acids: CASSLNGSPLHF. In DNA form, the CDR3 reads TGTGCCAGCAGCCTAAATGGTTCACCCCTCCACTTT.

This chain links TRBV9 with TRBJ2-2; 10 bases map to TRBD1. Germline V gene lookup returns CDR1 SGDLS and CDR2 YYNGEE. The V gene end was trimmed by 0 bases and the J gene end by 4 bases; junction bases not matched to a gene: 6. The CDR3 covers 17 residues. The CDR3 DNA reads as TGTGCCAGCAGCGTAGGCGGGACAGGGGCCACCACCGGGGAGCTGTTTTTT. Translating gives CASSVGGTGATTGELFF.

This clone turned up a few times. This rearrangement joins TRBV5-1 to TRBJ1-2; 9 positions agree with TRBD1. V shed 5 bases and J 2 bases; nucleotides not matched to a gene: 13. The germline V gene encodes CDR1 SGHRS and CDR2 YFSETQ. This CDR3 comprises 17 residues. CDR3 amino acids: CASRPPGQGRSNYGYTF. CDR3 in DNA: TGCGCCAGCAGGCCTCCGGGACAGGGACGATCGAACTATGGCTACACCTTC.

The chain combines TRBV5-5 with TRBJ1-5, with TRBD1 matching over 11 bases. Germline lookup yields CDR1 SGHKS and CDR2 YYEKEE (reference sequence). Germline trimming cut 3 bases from V and 6 bases from J; bases unmatched to any gene: 5. The CDR3 is made up of 15 amino acids. CDR3 protein: CASSWTGTGGQPQHF. The CDR3 nucleotides read TGTGCCAGCAGCTGGACCGGGACAGGGGGTCAGCCCCAGCATTTT.

The chain is built from TRBV27 and TRBJ2-1; 10 bases are shared with TRBD2. This CDR3 comprises 17 residues. CDR1 and CDR2 from the germline V gene are MNHEY and SMNVEV (reference sequence). With 6 bases clipped from V and 9 bases from J, the junction kept 17 bases outside the gene matches. CDR3: CASSQLISGRVGTEQFF. In nucleotides, the CDR3 is TGTGCCAGCAGCCAACTAATCAGCGGGAGGGTTGGGACTGAGCAGTTCTTC.

This sequence joins TRBV4-2 and TRBJ1-5, with D possibly being TRBD1 (6 bases). CDR1 LGHNA and CDR2 YNFKEQ come from the germline V gene. This CDR3 contains 16 residues. Trimming took off 0 bases at V and 4 bases at J, with 13 bases between the two ends. The CDR3 DNA reads TGTGCCAGCAGCCAAGATAAGGGAGGGGGGAATCAGCCCCAGCATTTT. Encoded protein: CASSQDKGGGNQPQHF.

This clone has a count of ten or more. The chain is built from TRBV4-1 and TRBJ2-1; D is unresolved. This CDR3 spans 12 amino acids. CDR1 is MGHRA and CDR2 is YSYEKL in the germline V gene. The ends were cut back, 4 bases at V and 6 bases at J, with 7 bases in the middle. As DNA, the CDR3 is TGCGCCAGCAGCCCGTCTTTCAATGAGCAGTTCTTC. It specifies CASSPSFNEQFF.

V and J are TRBV6-4 and TRBJ2-3; D possibly corresponds to TRBD2 (6 bases). Germline CDR1 MRHNA, CDR2 SNTAGT. Trimming stripped 4 bases from V and 0 bases from J, with 14 bases between. The CDR3 totals 16 residues. CDR3 DNA: TGTGCCAGCAGTGTTTCCCGCGGAGGGAGCACAGATACGCAGTATTTT. Translating it yields CASSVSRGGSTDTQYF.

V is TRBV19 and J is TRBJ1-2; maybe TRBD1 (6 bases). The V end was cut by 1 base, the J end by 5 bases, with 14 bases between. The CDR3 is 15 amino acids. The germline V gene has CDR1 LNHDA and CDR2 SQIVND (reference sequence). CDR3 protein: CASSIGGGGEYGYTF. CDR3 bases: TGTGCCAGTAGTATAGGGGGGGGCGGCGAATATGGCTACACCTTC.

The chain carries TRBV30 and TRBJ2-3; weak D call: TRBD2 (5 bases). V lost 6 bases and J 10 bases, leaving 14 bases between the germline ends. Per the germline V gene, CDR1 is GTSNPN and CDR2 is SVGIG (reference sequence). This CDR3 has 11 amino acids. CDR3 protein: CACAPQEAQYF. In DNA form, the CDR3 reads TGTGCCTGCGCCCCCCAGGAGGCGCAGTATTTT.

This rearrangement joins TRBV5-1 to TRBJ2-7; 8 nucleotides align to TRBD1. The V and J ends lost 1 base and 0 bases, in that order; junction bases with no gene match: 3. Germline V gene data show CDR1 as SGHRS and CDR2 as YFSETQ. The CDR3 contains 15 residues. The CDR3 region has the DNA TGCGCCAGCAGCTTGACAGGGGGAAGCTCCTACGAGCAGTACTTC. Its translation: CASSLTGGSSYEQYF.

The chain has TRBV7-3 and TRBJ2-3, with D unclear. The CDR3 length is 15 residues. Germline V CDR1 and CDR2: SGHTA, FQGTGA. Trimming removed 3 bases from V and 3 bases from J, with 13 bases in between. Written as DNA, the CDR3 is TGTGCCAGCAGCTTCACTAACACCCGGACAGATACGCAGTATTTT. It codes for CASSFTNTRTDTQYF.

The genes are TRBV3-1 (or the pseudogene TRBV3-2) and TRBJ2-1; D is ambiguous. Looked up from germline, CDR1 is LGHDT and CDR2 is YNNKEL (reference sequence). The CDR3 totals 11 residues. Trimming took off 6 bases at V and 12 bases at J, with 12 bases between the two ends. The CDR3 region has the DNA TGTGCCAGCAGTCCCTCTTACGGGCAGTTCTTC. It specifies CASSPSYGQFF.

The J gene is TRBJ1-2, the V gene TRBV5-8, with D uncertain. Trimming removed 1 base from V and 3 bases from J, with 10 bases in between. The germline V gene has CDR1 SGHTS and CDR2 YDEGEE. This CDR3 spans 14 amino acids. CDR3 sequence (DNA): TGTGCCAGCAGCTTGAAGTTTCAGTACTATGGCTACACCTTC. Protein: CASSLKFQYYGYTF.

This rearrangement joins TRBV18 to TRBJ1-1; TRBD1 agrees at 7 bases. Germline assignment: CDR1 KGHSH and CDR2 LQKENI. The CDR3 consists of 14 residues. V gave up 3 bases and J gave up 3 bases; unmatched junction bases: 4. The CDR3 nucleotides are TGTGCCAGCTCACCCACAGGGGCCGACACTGAAGCTTTCTTT. This encodes CASSPTGADTEAFF. The full variable domain, completed using reference TRBV18 and TRBJ1-1, is NAGVMQNPRHLVRRRGQEARLRCSPMKGHSHVYWYRQLPEEGLKFMVYLQKENIIDESGMPKERFSAEFPKEGPSILRIQQVVRGDSAAYFCASSPTGADTEAFFGQGTRLTVV.

This clone was recorded at least ten times. V gene TRBV5-1 combines with J gene TRBJ2-1, with D possibly TRBD1 on 5 matching bases. This CDR3 is built from 14 residues. CDR1 and CDR2 from the germline V gene are SGHRS and YFSETQ. Between the trimmed V and J ends, which lost 0 bases and 5 bases, there was a span of 9 bases. The CDR3 region is CASSLGGRDNEQFF. As DNA, the CDR3 is TGCGCCAGCAGCTTGGGGGGCAGGGACAATGAGCAGTTCTTC.

This clone was seen only once. This chain connects TRBV9 to TRBJ1-2; D gene uncertain. The germline gives CDR1 SGDLS, CDR2 YYNGEE. V was pared by 1 base and J by 2 bases, with 6 bases between. The CDR3 totals 13 residues. Here the CDR3 reads CASSVRENYGYTF. The CDR3 DNA is TGTGCCAGCAGCGTACGAGAAAACTATGGCTACACCTTC.

The chain has TRBV19 and TRBJ1-2; no clear D gene. Germline CDR1 is LNHDA and CDR2 is SQIVND (reference sequence). The CDR3 contains 13 residues. The V gene lost 3 bases and the J gene lost 4 bases, with 9 bases spanning the gap. This CDR3 is CASSMEQIYGYTF. The CDR3 DNA reads TGTGCCAGTAGTATGGAGCAGATCTATGGCTACACCTTC.

This clone occurred once. The chain joins TRBV29-1 to TRBJ2-7; 10 nucleotides agree with TRBD2. The V and J ends lost 5 bases and 2 bases, in that order; junction bases with no gene match: 6. The length of the CDR3 is 14 residues. Germline values: CDR1 SQVTM, CDR2 ANQGSEA. CDR3 in DNA: TGCAGCGTTACTCCCGGGACTAGCGCCTACGAGCAGTACTTC. This codes for CSVTPGTSAYEQYF.

This clone was counted a single time. The J gene is TRBJ2-5, the V gene TRBV5-1, with a possible D match to TRBD2 (6 bases). The length of the CDR3 is 14 residues. Germline V gene sequence: CDR1 SGHRS, CDR2 YFSETQ. Trimming pared 0 bases from V and 5 bases from J, leaving 11 bases between. CDR3: CASSLVLAGETQYF. The CDR3 DNA reads TGCGCCAGCAGCTTGGTACTAGCTGGCGAGACCCAGTACTTC.

The rearrangement uses TRBV24-1 and TRBJ2-1, with D tentatively TRBD2 (5 bases). The V gene's germline CDR1 is KGHDR and CDR2 SFDVKD. The CDR3 contains 14 residues. V lost 3 bases and J 9 bases, leaving 14 bases between the germline ends. The DNA for the CDR3 is TGTGCCACCAGTGATGCTATCCGGGCGGGTGAGCAGTTCTTC. This encodes CATSDAIRAGEQFF.

The chain joins TRBV5-4 to TRBJ2-4, with D tentatively TRBD1 (6 bases). The germline V gene encodes CDR1 SGHNT and CDR2 YYREEE (reference sequence). Trimming pared 4 bases from V and 3 bases from J, leaving 11 bases between. The CDR3 sequence is 14 residues long. The CDR3 region is CASSHRDNKNIQYF. DNA for the CDR3: TGTGCCAGCAGCCACCGGGACAACAAAAACATTCAGTACTTC.

The rearrangement links TRBV19 to TRBJ2-3; 7 bases are shared with TRBD2. CDR3 length: 18 residues. Germline V CDR1 and CDR2: LNHDA, SQIVND (reference sequence). V dropped 2 bases and J dropped 2; count of bases not matched to a gene: 13. The CDR3 DNA reads as TGTGCCAGTAGTATAAAGTTGGGGGGGGGAGAATTCACAGATACGCAGTATTTT. Its protein product is CASSIKLGGGEFTDTQYF.

The chain has TRBV13 and TRBJ2-3; 9 nucleotides align to TRBD2. This CDR3 has 15 residues. The ends lost 5 bases at V and 5 bases at J; junction bases unmatched: 8. From germline, CDR1 is PRHDT and CDR2 FYEKMQ (reference sequence). For the CDR3, the DNA is TGTGCCAGCAGCGATAGCGGGAGAAAAGGAGATACGCAGTATTTT. This sequence encodes CASSDSGRKGDTQYF.